The rows below give T cell receptor beta chains drawn from one sample of a study of blood T cell repertoires in COVID-19. The table came from immunoSEQ multiplex PCR; TCRdb's copy has only in-frame clones and leaves some out. The data show over 200,000 clones, about 84% seen once. Material: peripheral blood. These receptors came from a woman of 80 years or more with COVID-19, enrolled during active disease. Both conserved end residues are part of each CDR3. D genes are given only for firm matches. Some rows mark clone size as missing; the rest say once, few, many or name a class of expanded clone.

D,J,V,length,size,CDR3,DNA
TRBD1,TRBJ1-5,TRBV19,17,NA,CASWGRTDRGSNQPQHF,TGTGCCAGTTGGGGCCGTACGGACAGGGGAAGCAATCAGCCCCAGCATTTT
NA,TRBJ1-4,TRBV3-1/TRBV3-2,15,NA,CASSPGGEANEKLFF,TGTGCCAGCAGCCCGGGTGGGGAGGCTAATGAAAAACTGTTTTTT
NA,TRBJ1-2,TRBV15,13,NA,CATSRDSNYGYTF,TGTGCCACCAGCAGAGACAGTAACTATGGCTACACCTTC
NA,TRBJ2-7,TRBV28,12,few,CASSYSSYEQYF,TGTGCCAGCAGTTACAGCTCCTACGAGCAGTACTTC
NA,TRBJ2-7,TRBV3-1/TRBV3-2,15,NA,CASRPGTHRTNGQYF,TGTGCCAGCCGCCCCGGGACTCACCGAACCAACGGGCAGTACTTC
NA,TRBJ2-2,TRBV5-1,14,NA,CASSGPGITGELFF,TGCGCCAGCAGCGGACCAGGGATCACCGGGGAGCTGTTTTTT
TRBD1,TRBJ2-3,TRBV19,14,NA,CATKQDRHTDTQYF,TGTGCCACCAAACAGGACAGGCATACAGATACGCAGTATTTT
TRBD1,TRBJ1-5,TRBV28,15,NA,CASSLTGQGYQPQHF,TGTGCCAGCAGTCTAACGGGACAGGGGTATCAGCCCCAGCATTTT
NA,TRBJ2-7,TRBV21-1,13,once,CASSLAGDYEQYF,TGTGCCAGCAGTTTGGCGGGAGACTACGAGCAGTACTTC
TRBD2,TRBJ2-3,TRBV15,13,NA,CATSRGGGGRWYF,TGTGCCACCAGCAGAGGGGGCGGGGGGCGCTGGTATTTT
TRBD1,TRBJ1-6,TRBV7-9,15,NA,CASSLSGQVESPLHF,TGTGCCAGCAGCTTATCGGGACAGGTTGAGTCACCCCTCCACTTT
TRBD1,TRBJ2-7,TRBV5-1,16,NA,CASSLAGGTGGYEQYF,TGCGCCAGCAGCTTGGCCGGGGGGACAGGGGGATACGAGCAGTACTTC
TRBD1,TRBJ1-6,TRBV27,13,NA,CASSQDRATPLHF,TGTGCCAGCAGTCAAGACAGGGCGACACCCCTCCACTTT
NA,TRBJ1-1,TRBV5-1,15,NA,CASSALWTMNTEAFF,TGCGCCAGCAGCGCCCTCTGGACTATGAACACTGAAGCTTTCTTT
NA,TRBJ1-2,TRBV5-1,14,NA,CASSLASDGNGYTF,TGCGCCAGCAGCTTGGCCTCGGACGGGAATGGCTACACCTTC
TRBD1,TRBJ1-2,TRBV7-3,13,NA,CAGEGQANYGYTF,TGTGCCGGGGAGGGACAGGCTAACTATGGCTACACCTTC
NA,TRBJ2-1,TRBV6-6,13,NA,CASTRTGDNEQFF,TGTGCCAGCACCAGGACTGGAGACAATGAGCAGTTCTTC
NA,TRBJ2-1,TRBV3-1/TRBV3-2,13,once,CASSQVPQYEQFF,TGTGCCAGCAGCCAAGTTCCTCAGTATGAGCAGTTCTTC
TRBD2,TRBJ2-3,TRBV5-1,16,NA,CASSASGAGGADTQYF,TGCGCCAGCAGCGCATCTGGCGCGGGGGGGGCGGATACGCAGTATTTT
TRBD1,TRBJ2-7,TRBV5-1,14,NA,CASSPQGADYEQYF,TGCGCCAGCAGCCCCCAGGGGGCGGACTACGAGCAGTACTTC
TRBD1,TRBJ1-2,TRBV19,15,NA,CASTPLGQGNYGYTF,TGTGCCAGCACACCGCTCGGACAGGGAAACTATGGCTACACCTTC
NA,TRBJ2-7,TRBV10-2,13,NA,CASSDGSTYEQYF,TGCGCCAGCAGTGATGGCAGTACCTACGAGCAGTACTTC
NA,TRBJ1-2,TRBV19,14,NA,CASSSPTLSYGYTF,TGTGCCAGTAGTAGCCCGACATTGAGCTATGGCTACACCTTC
TRBD1,TRBJ1-5,TRBV5-6,14,NA,CASSTGVGNQPQHF,TGTGCCAGCAGCACAGGGGTCGGCAATCAGCCCCAGCATTTT
TRBD1,TRBJ2-7,TRBV7-2,13,NA,CASSHGQVYEQYF,TGTGCCAGCAGCCATGGACAGGTATACGAGCAGTACTTC
NA,TRBJ1-2,TRBV19,14,NA,CASSILQPNYGYTF,TGTGCCAGTAGTATCCTACAGCCTAACTATGGCTACACCTTC
NA,TRBJ2-1,TRBV5-1,15,NA,CASSTSGLRGDEQFF,TGCGCCAGCAGCACCTCGGGACTCCGGGGCGATGAGCAGTTCTTC
TRBD2,TRBJ2-2,TRBV24-1,17,NA,CATRDPSGRGSTGELFF,TGTGCCACCAGAGACCCTAGCGGGAGAGGGAGCACCGGGGAGCTGTTTTTT
NA,TRBJ2-1,TRBV11-2,14,NA,CASSLAGPYNEQFF,TGTGCCAGCAGCTTGGCGGGGCCATACAATGAGCAGTTCTTC
NA,TRBJ1-3,TRBV5-4,15,NA,CASSSPQGSGNTIYF,TGTGCCAGCAGCTCCCCGCAGGGGTCTGGAAACACCATATATTTT
NA,TRBJ1-1,TRBV7-2,11,NA,CASSPLNEAFF,TGTGCCAGCAGCCCTCTTAATGAAGCTTTCTTT
TRBD1,TRBJ2-7,TRBV5-8,17,NA,CASSFGQTGRGRYEQYF,TGTGCCAGCAGCTTTGGCCAGACCGGCAGGGGGCGATACGAGCAGTACTTC
NA,TRBJ1-1,TRBV19,14,NA,CASKERPVNTEAFF,TGTGCCTCTAAAGAGAGGCCAGTGAACACTGAAGCTTTCTTT
NA,TRBJ2-2,TRBV7-3,16,once,CASSPQALSATGELFF,TGTGCCAGCAGCCCCCAGGCACTTTCAGCTACCGGGGAGCTGTTTTTT
NA,TRBJ1-1,TRBV7-9,12,NA,CASSPDFEEAFF,TGTGCCAGCAGCCCCGACTTCGAGGAAGCTTTCTTT
TRBD1,TRBJ1-3,TRBV9,15,NA,CASSGTGNSGNTIYF,TGTGCCAGCAGCGGGACAGGGAACTCTGGAAACACCATATATTTT
TRBD1,TRBJ1-2,TRBV5-6,13,NA,CASRMTGDYGYTF,TGTGCCAGCAGAATGACAGGGGACTATGGCTACACCTTC
TRBD2,TRBJ2-5,TRBV6-6,16,NA,CASSYDRGGAGETQYF,TGTGCCAGCAGTTACGATCGCGGGGGGGCTGGGGAGACCCAGTACTTC
NA,TRBJ1-3,TRBV5-4,15,NA,CASSLDTSSGNTIYF,TGTGCCAGCAGCTTAGACACCAGCTCTGGAAACACCATATATTTT
TRBD2,TRBJ2-2,TRBV28,18,NA,CASSLGLAGGTNTGELFF,TGTGCCAGCAGTTTGGGACTAGCGGGAGGGACGAACACCGGGGAGCTGTTTTTT
NA,TRBJ2-1,TRBV2,13,NA,CASGARTPNEQFF,TGTGCCAGCGGGGCCCGAACCCCTAATGAGCAGTTCTTC
TRBD1,TRBJ2-7,TRBV2,14,NA,CASNRQGLRYEQYF,TGTGCCAGCAACCGACAGGGGCTACGGTACGAGCAGTACTTC
NA,TRBJ1-4,TRBV5-1,15,NA,CASSSSTEINEKLFF,TGCGCCAGCAGCTCCTCGACAGAAATTAATGAAAAACTGTTTTTT
NA,TRBJ1-3,TRBV25-1,14,NA,CASHAPGVPNTIYF,TGTGCCAGCCACGCGCCAGGGGTGCCAAACACCATATATTTT
TRBD2,TRBJ2-7,TRBV4-2,14,NA,CASSQGLAGREQYF,TGTGCCAGCAGCCAAGGCCTAGCGGGAAGGGAGCAGTACTTC
NA,TRBJ2-2,TRBV10-3,15,NA,CAISDRNRDTGELFF,TGTGCCATCAGTGACCGAAACAGGGATACCGGGGAGCTGTTTTTT
TRBD2,TRBJ2-2,TRBV5-1,17,NA,CASMPSGRPGDTGELFF,TGCGCCAGCATGCCTAGCGGGAGGCCGGGGGACACCGGGGAGCTGTTTTTT
NA,TRBJ1-1,TRBV5-4,14,NA,CASSLQGSNTEAFF,TGTGCCAGCAGCTTGCAGGGCTCGAACACTGAAGCTTTCTTT
NA,TRBJ1-4,TRBV28,14,NA,CASSLGTRLGKLFF,TGTGCCAGCAGTTTAGGGACAAGGCTGGGAAAACTGTTTTTT
NA,TRBJ1-6,TRBV2,13,NA,CASSGQAESPLHF,TGTGCCAGCAGTGGACAGGCCGAATCACCCCTCCACTTT
NA,TRBJ2-5,TRBV29-1,12,NA,CSVDTDRQTQYF,TGCAGCGTTGATACGGACAGACAGACCCAGTACTTC
TRBD2,TRBJ2-1,TRBV2,16,NA,CASMIHTSGRSNEQFF,TGTGCCAGCATGATTCACACTAGCGGGAGAAGCAATGAGCAGTTCTTC
NA,TRBJ1-5,TRBV28,11,NA,CASSSPEPQHF,TGTGCCAGCAGTTCCCCGGAGCCCCAGCATTTT
NA,TRBJ1-1,TRBV6-5,16,NA,CASSYSAGLGGTEAFF,TGTGCCAGCAGTTACTCGGCAGGGCTGGGCGGCACTGAAGCTTTCTTT
TRBD1,TRBJ2-5,TRBV2,14,NA,CASSRDRNQETQYF,TGTGCCAGCAGTCGGGACAGGAACCAAGAGACCCAGTACTTC
TRBD2,TRBJ2-7,TRBV2,12,NA,CASSGRGYEQYF,TGTGCCAGCAGTGGGCGGGGGTACGAGCAGTACTTC
NA,TRBJ2-7,TRBV3-1/TRBV3-2,14,NA,CASRERLASYEQYF,TGTGCCAGCAGGGAGCGGTTGGCCTCCTACGAGCAGTACTTC
TRBD2,TRBJ2-4,TRBV10-1,16,NA,CASHLGGREVGNIQYF,TGCGCCAGCCACCTCGGGGGGCGGGAGGTTGGAAACATTCAGTACTTC